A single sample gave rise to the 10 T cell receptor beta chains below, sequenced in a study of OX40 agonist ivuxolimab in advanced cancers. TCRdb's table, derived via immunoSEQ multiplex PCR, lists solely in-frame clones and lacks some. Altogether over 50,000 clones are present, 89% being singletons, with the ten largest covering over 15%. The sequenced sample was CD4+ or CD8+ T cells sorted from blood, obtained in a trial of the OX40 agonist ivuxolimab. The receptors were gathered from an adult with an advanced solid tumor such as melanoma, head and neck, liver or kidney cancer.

The CDR3 sequence is CASTWGGEQFF. CDR3 bases: TGTGCCAGCACCTGGGGAGGTGAGCAGTTCTTC. The V gene is TRBV7-9, the J gene TRBJ2-1, with D possibly matching TRBD2 (6 bases). This CDR3 spans 11 amino acids. Germline V gives CDR1 SEHNR, CDR2 FQNEAQ (reference sequence). V lost 7 bases and J 9 bases, leaving 10 bases between the germline ends.

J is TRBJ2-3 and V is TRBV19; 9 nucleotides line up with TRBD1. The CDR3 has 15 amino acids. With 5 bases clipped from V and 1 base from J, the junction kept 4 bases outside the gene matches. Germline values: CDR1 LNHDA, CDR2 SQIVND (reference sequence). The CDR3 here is CASSPRDRGTDTQYF. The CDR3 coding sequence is TGTGCCAGTAGTCCCCGGGACAGGGGCACAGATACGCAGTATTTT.

The CDR3 nucleotides are TGTGCCAGCAGCTTAGTTCCTAGCGGGCTAGACAATGAGCAGTTCTTC. It codes for CASSLVPSGLDNEQFF. This chain connects TRBV11-2 to TRBJ2-1, with 8 bases that match TRBD2. V was pared by 1 base and J by 5 bases, with 7 bases of the junction left unmatched. The germline V gene encodes CDR1 SGHAT and CDR2 FQNNGV. The length of the CDR3 is 16 residues.

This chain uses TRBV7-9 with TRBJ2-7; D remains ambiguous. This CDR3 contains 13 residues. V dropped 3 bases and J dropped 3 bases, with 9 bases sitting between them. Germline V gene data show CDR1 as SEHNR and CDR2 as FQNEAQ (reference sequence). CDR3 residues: CASSLGSYYEQYF. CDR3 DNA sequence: TGTGCCAGCAGCTTGGGTAGCTACTACGAGCAGTACTTC.

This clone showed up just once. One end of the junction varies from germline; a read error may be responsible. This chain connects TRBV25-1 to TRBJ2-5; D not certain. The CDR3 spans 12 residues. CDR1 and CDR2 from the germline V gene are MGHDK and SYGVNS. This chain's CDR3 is CAIESASETQYF. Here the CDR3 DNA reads TGCGCTATCGAAAGCGCTTCAGAGACCCAGTACTTC.

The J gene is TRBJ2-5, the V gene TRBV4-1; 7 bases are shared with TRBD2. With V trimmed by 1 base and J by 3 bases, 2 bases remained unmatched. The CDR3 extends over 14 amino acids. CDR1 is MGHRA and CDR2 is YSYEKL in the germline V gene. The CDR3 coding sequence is TGCGCCAGCAGCCAAGCAGGGAGGGAAGAGACCCAGTACTTC. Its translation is CASSQAGREETQYF.

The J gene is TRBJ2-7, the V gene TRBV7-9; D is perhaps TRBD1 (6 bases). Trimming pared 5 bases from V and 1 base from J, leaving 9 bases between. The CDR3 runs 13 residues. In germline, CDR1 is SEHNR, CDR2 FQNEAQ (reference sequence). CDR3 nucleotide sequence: TGTGCCAGCAGCCCGGACAGATCCTACGAGCAGTACTTC. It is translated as CASSPDRSYEQYF.

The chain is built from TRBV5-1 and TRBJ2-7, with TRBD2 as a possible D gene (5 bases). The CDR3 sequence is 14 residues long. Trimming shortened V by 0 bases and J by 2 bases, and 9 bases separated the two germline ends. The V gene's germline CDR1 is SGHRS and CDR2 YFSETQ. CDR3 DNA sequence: TGCGCCAGCAGCTTGGACGTGGGAGCCTACGAGCAGTACTTC. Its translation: CASSLDVGAYEQYF.

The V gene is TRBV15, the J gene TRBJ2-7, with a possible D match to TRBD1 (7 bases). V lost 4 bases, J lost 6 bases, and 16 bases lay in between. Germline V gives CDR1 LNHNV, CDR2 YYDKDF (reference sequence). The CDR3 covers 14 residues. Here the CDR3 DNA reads TGTGCCACCAGCATAGCCAGGGGGGCGGGCGAGCAGTACTTC. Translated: CATSIARGAGEQYF.

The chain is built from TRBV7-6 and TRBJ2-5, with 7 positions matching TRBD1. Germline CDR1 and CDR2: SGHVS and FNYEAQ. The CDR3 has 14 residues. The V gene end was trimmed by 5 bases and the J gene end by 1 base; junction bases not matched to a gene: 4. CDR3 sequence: CASSPGTAQETQYF. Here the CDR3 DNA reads TGTGCCAGCAGCCCTGGGACAGCCCAAGAGACCCAGTACTTC.